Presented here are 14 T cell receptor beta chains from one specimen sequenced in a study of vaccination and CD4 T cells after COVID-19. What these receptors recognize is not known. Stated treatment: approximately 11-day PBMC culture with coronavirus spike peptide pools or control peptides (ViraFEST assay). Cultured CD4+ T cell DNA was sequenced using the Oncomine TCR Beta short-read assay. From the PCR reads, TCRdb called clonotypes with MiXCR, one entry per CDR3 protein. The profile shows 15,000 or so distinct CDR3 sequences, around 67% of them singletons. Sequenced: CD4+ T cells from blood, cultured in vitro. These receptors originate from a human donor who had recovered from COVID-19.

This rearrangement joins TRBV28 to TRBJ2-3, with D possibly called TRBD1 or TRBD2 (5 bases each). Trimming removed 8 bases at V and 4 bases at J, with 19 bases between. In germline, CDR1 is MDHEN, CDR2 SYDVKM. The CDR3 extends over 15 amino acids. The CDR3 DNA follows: TGTGCCAGCCTGTGGCGGGCAGGGATGGCAGATACGCAGTATTTT. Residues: CASLWRAGMADTQYF.

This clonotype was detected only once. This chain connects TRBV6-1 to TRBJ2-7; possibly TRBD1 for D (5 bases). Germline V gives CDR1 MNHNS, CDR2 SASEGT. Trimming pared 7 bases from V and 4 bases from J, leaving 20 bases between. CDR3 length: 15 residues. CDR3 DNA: TGTGCCAGCACCACAAGGGGTGGCCTGAGGTACGAGCAGTACTTC. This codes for CASTTRGGLRYEQYF.

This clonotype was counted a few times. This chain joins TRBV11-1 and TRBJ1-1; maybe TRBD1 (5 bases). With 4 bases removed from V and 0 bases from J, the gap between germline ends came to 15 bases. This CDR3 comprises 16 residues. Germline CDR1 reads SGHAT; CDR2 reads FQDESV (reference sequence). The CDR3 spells CASSSPRQPMNTEAFF. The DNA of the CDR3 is TGTGCCAGCAGCTCACCAAGACAGCCCATGAACACTGAAGCTTTCTTT.

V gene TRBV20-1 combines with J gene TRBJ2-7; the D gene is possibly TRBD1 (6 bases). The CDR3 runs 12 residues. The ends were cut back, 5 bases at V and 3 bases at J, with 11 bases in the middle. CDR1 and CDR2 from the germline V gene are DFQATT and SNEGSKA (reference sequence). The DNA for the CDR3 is TGCAGTGCTCCCGGGACACTCTACGAGCAGTACTTC. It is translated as CSAPGTLYEQYF.

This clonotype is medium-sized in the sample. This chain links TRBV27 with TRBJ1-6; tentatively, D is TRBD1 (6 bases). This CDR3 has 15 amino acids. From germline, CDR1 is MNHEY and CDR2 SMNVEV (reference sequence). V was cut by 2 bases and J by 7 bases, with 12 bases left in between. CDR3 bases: TGTGCCAGCAGTTTAGTGGGACAATTGAATTCACCCCTCCACTTT. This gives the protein CASSLVGQLNSPLHF.

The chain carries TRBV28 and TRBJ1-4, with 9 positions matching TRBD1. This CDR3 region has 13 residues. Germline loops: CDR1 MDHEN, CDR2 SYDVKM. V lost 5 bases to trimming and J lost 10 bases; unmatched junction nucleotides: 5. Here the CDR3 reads CASSVDRGGKLFF. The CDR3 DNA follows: TGTGCCAGCAGTGTTGACAGGGGGGGAAAACTGTTTTTT.

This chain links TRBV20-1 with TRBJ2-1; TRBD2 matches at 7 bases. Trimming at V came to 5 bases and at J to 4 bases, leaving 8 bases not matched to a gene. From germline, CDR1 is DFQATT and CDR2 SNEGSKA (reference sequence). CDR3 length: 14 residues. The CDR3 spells CSAASGAGYNEQFF. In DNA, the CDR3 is TGCAGTGCTGCAAGCGGGGCCGGATACAATGAGCAGTTCTTC.

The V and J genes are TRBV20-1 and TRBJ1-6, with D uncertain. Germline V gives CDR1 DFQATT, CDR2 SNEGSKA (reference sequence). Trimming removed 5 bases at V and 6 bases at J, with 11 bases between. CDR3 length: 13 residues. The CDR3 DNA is TGCAGTGCTCGGGGTTCGTTTAATTCACCCCTCCACTTT. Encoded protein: CSARGSFNSPLHF.

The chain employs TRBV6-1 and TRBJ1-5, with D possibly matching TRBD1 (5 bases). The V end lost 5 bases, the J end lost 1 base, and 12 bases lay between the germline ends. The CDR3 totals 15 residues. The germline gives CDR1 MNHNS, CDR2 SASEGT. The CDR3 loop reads CASSPMAGSNQPQHF. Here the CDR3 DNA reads TGTGCCAGCAGTCCGATGGCAGGGAGCAATCAGCCCCAGCATTTT.

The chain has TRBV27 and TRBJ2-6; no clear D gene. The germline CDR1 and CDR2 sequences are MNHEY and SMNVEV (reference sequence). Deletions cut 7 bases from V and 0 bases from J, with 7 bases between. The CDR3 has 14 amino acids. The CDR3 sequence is CASTFNSGANVLTF. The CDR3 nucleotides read TGTGCCAGCACGTTCAACTCTGGGGCCAACGTCCTGACTTTC.

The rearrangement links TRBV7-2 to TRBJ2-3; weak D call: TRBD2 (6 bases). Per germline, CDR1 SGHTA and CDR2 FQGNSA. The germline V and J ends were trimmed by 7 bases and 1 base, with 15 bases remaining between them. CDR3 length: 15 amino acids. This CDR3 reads CASTSRGDRTDTQYF. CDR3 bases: TGTGCCAGCACCAGCCGCGGGGACCGCACAGATACGCAGTATTTT.

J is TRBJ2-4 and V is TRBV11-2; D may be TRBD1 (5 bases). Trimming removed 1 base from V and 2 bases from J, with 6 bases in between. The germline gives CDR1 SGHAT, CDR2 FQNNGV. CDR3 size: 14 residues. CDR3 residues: CASSLGGSKNIQYF. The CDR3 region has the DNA TGTGCCAGCAGCTTAGGGGGCTCCAAAAACATTCAGTACTTC.

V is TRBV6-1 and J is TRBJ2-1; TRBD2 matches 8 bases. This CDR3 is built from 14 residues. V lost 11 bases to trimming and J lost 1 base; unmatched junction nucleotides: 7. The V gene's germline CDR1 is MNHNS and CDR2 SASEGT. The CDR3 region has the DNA TGTGCCCTGCAGCGGGAGAGGTCCTACAATGAGCAGTTCTTC. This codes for CALQRERSYNEQFF.

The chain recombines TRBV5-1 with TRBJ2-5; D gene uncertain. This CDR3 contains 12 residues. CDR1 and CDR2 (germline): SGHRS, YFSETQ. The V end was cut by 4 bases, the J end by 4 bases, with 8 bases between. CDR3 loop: CASSRQPETQYF. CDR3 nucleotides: TGCGCCAGCAGCCGACAACCAGAGACCCAGTACTTC.